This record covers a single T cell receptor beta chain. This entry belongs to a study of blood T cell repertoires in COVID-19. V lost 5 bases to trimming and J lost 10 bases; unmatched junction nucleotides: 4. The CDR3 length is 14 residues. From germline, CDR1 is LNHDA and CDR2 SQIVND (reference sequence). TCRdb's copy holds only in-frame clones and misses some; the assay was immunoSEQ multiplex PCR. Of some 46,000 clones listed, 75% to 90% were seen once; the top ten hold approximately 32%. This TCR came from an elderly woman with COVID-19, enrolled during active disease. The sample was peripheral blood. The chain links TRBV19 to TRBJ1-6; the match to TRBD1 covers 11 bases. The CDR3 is CASSQGQGDSPLHF. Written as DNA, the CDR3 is TGTGCCAGTAGTCAGGGACAGGGGGACTCACCCCTCCACTTT. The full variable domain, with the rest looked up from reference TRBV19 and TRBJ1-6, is DGGITQSPKYLFRKEGQNVTLSCEQNLNHDAMYWYRQDPGQGLRLIYYSQIVNDFQKGDIAEGYSVSREKKESFPLTVTSAQKNPTAFYLCASSQGQGDSPLHFGNGTRLTVT.